A single sample gave rise to the 6 T cell receptor beta chains below, sequenced in a study of blood T cell repertoires in COVID-19. Produced via immunoSEQ multiplex PCR; TCRdb's table is partial and in-frame only. The profile shows about 260,000 clones, approximately 82% of them singletons. The sample taken for sequencing was peripheral blood. These receptors were obtained from a woman at least 80 years old with acute or convalescent COVID-19.

This clone appeared once. The chain carries TRBV5-1 and TRBJ2-1; 10 positions match TRBD1. CDR1 SGHRS and CDR2 YFSETQ come from the germline V gene. Trimming cost V 2 bases and J 7 bases; bases outside gene matches: 6. The CDR3 spans 15 residues. Here the CDR3 DNA reads TGCGCCAGCAGCTTTGACAGGGGGCTCGGGAATGAGCAGTTCTTC. This encodes CASSFDRGLGNEQFF.

In this sample, this clone turned up a few times. V and J are TRBV2 and TRBJ2-7, with unresolved D. The CDR3 loop spans 10 amino acids. The germline V gene has CDR1 SNHLY and CDR2 FYNNEI. The germline V and J ends were trimmed by 6 bases and 3 bases, with 3 bases remaining between them. CDR3 amino acids: CASSNYEQYF. The CDR3 coding sequence is TGTGCCAGCAGCAACTACGAGCAGTACTTC.

The chain combines TRBV18 with TRBJ2-7, with TRBD2 matching 7 bases. The J segment lost 1 base and the V segment lost 3 bases, leaving 6 bases of the junction unmatched. The CDR3 totals 15 residues. CDR1 is KGHSH, CDR2 LQKENI, per germline. The CDR3 loop is CASSPGGGRSYEQYF. CDR3 in DNA: TGTGCCAGCTCACCGGGGGGGGGTCGGTCCTACGAGCAGTACTTC.

About this clone: The same CDR3 can be traced to other DNA sequences in this sample. The V and J genes are TRBV24-1 and TRBJ2-3; 10 bases are shared with TRBD1. Unmatched junction bases numbered 3, after V lost 7 bases and J lost 3 bases. The CDR3 length is 14 residues. Per germline, CDR1 KGHDR and CDR2 SFDVKD. CDR3 sequence: CATSPGQGTDTQYF. The CDR3 nucleotides read TGTGCCACCAGCCCGGGACAGGGGACAGATACGCAGTATTTT.

This clone occurred a few times. The chain has TRBV5-1 and TRBJ1-2; D is undetermined. V lost 2 bases and J 2 bases, leaving 7 bases between the germline ends. This CDR3 has 13 residues. Germline CDR1 is SGHRS and CDR2 is YFSETQ. For the CDR3, the DNA is TGCGCCAGCAGCTTTGACGGGAACTATGGCTACACCTTC. Translated, it gives CASSFDGNYGYTF.

The chain has TRBV5-1 and TRBJ2-7; 13 bases agree with TRBD2. The germline V gene has CDR1 SGHRS and CDR2 YFSETQ. This CDR3 has 15 residues. V was clipped by 4 bases and J by 5 bases; unmatched bases: 6. The CDR3 bases are TGCGCCAGCAGCAACGGGACTAGCGGGGCCCACGAGCAGTACTTC. Amino acids: CASSNGTSGAHEQYF.